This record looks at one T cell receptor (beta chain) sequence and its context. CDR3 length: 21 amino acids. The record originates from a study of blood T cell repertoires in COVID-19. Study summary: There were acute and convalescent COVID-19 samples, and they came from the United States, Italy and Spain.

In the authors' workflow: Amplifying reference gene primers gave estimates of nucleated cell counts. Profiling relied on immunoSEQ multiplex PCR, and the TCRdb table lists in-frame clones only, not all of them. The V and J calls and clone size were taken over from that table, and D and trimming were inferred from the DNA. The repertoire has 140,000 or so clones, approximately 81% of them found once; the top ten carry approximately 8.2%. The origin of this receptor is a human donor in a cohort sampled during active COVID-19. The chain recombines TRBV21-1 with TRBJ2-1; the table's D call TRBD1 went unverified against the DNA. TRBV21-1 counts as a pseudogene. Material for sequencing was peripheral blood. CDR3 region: CASSKASRWGLKKSSYNEQFF. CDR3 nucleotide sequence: TGTGCCAGCAGCAAAGCCTCGAGATGGGGCCTTAAAAAAAGCTCCTACAATGAGCAGTTCTTC.